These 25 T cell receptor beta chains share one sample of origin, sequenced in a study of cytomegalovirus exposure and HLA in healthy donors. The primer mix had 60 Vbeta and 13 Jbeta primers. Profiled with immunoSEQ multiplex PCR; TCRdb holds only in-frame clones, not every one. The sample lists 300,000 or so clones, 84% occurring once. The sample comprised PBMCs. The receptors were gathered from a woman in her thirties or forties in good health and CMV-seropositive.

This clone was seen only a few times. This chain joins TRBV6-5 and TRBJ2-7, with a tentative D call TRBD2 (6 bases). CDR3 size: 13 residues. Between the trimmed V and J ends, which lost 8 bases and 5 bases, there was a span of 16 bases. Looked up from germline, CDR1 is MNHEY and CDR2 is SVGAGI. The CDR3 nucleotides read TGTGCCAGCGGGGGGTCCAGAAGGAACGAGCAGTACTTC. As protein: CASGGSRRNEQYF.

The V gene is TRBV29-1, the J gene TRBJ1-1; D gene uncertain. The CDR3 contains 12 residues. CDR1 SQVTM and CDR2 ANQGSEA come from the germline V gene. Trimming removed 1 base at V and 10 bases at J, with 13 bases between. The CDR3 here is CSVEGPAFVAFF. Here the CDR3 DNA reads TGCAGCGTTGAAGGGCCCGCTTTCGTAGCTTTCTTT.

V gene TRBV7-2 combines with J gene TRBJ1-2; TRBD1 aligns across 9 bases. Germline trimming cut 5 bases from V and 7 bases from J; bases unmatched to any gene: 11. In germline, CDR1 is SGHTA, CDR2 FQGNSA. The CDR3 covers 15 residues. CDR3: CASSATGGRFGGYTF. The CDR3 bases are TGTGCCAGCAGCGCAACAGGGGGCAGGTTCGGTGGCTACACCTTC.

CDR3 protein: CAWRGGLAVPNEQFF. CDR3 DNA sequence: TGTGCCTGGAGGGGGGGACTAGCCGTACCCAATGAGCAGTTCTTC. The chain employs TRBV30 and TRBJ2-1; TRBD2 agrees at 9 bases. Trimming at V came to 3 bases and at J to 6 bases, leaving 9 bases not matched to a gene. CDR3 length: 15 amino acids. CDR1 and CDR2 from the germline V gene are GTSNPN and SVGIG (reference sequence).

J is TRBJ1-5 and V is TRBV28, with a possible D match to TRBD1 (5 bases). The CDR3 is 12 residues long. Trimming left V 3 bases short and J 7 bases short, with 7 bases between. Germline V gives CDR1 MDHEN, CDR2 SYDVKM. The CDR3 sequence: CASSFSGQPQHF. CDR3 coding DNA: TGTGCCAGCAGTTTCTCAGGGCAGCCCCAGCATTTT.

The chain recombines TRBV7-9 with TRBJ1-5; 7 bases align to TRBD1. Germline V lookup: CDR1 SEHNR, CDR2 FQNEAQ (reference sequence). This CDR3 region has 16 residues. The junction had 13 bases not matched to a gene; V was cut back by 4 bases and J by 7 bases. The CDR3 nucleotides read TGTGCCAGCAGCTCAGACCGACAGGGCCCAAGGCAGCCCCAGCATTTT. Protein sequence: CASSSDRQGPRQPQHF.

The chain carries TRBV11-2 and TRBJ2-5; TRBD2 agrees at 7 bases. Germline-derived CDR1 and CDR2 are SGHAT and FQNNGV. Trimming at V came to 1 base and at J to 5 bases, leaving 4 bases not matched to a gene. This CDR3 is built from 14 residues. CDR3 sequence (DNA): TGTGCCAGCAGCTTAGTTGGGGGGGGTGAGACCCAGTACTTC. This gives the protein CASSLVGGGETQYF.

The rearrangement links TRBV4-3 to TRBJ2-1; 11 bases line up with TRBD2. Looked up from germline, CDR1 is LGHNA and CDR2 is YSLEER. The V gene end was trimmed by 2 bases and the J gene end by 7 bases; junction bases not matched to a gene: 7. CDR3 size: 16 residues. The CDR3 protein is CASSQIAGGALNEQFF. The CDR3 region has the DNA TGCGCCAGCAGCCAAATAGCGGGAGGGGCCCTAAATGAGCAGTTCTTC.

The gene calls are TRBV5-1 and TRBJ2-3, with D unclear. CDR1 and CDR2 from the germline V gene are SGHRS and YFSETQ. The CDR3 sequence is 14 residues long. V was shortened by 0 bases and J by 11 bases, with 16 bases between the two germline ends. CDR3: CASSLELYALGQYF. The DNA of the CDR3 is TGCGCCAGCAGCTTGGAACTATACGCTTTAGGGCAGTATTTT. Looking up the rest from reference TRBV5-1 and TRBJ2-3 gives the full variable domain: KAGVTQTPRYLIKTRGQQVTLSCSPISGHRSVSWYQQTPGQGLQFLFEYFSETQRNKGNFPGRFSGRQFSNSRSEMNVSTLELGDSALYLCASSLELYALGQYFGPGTRLTVL.

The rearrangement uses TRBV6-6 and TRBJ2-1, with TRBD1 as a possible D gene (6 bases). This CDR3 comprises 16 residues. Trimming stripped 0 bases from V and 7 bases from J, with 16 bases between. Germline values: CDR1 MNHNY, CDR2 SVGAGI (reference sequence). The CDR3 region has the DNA TGTGCCAGCAGTTACTCGGCCCTCCGGGACAAAAATGAGCAGTTCTTC. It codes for CASSYSALRDKNEQFF.

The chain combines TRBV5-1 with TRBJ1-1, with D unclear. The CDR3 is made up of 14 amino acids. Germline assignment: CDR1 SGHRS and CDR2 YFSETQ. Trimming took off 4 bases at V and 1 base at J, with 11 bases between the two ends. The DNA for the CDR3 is TGCGCCAGCAGCGCGATGGTTGCGAACACTGAAGCTTTCTTT. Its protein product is CASSAMVANTEAFF. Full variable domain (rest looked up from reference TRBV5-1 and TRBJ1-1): KAGVTQTPRYLIKTRGQQVTLSCSPISGHRSVSWYQQTPGQGLQFLFEYFSETQRNKGNFPGRFSGRQFSNSRSEMNVSTLELGDSALYLCASSAMVANTEAFFGQGTRLTVV.

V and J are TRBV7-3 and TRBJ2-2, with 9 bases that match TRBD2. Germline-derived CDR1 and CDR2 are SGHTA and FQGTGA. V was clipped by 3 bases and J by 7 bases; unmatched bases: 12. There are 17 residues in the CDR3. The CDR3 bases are TGTGCCAGCAGCTTTGGGCGGGAGGGTGCGGTTCGCGGGGAGCTGTTTTTT. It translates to CASSFGREGAVRGELFF.

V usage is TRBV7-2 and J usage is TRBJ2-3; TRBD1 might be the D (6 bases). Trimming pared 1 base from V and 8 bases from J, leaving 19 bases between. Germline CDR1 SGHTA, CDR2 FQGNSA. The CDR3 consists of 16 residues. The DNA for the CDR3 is TGTGCCAGCAGCTTAGACGGACAGAGTGGTTTTGTTACGCAGTATTTT. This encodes CASSLDGQSGFVTQYF.

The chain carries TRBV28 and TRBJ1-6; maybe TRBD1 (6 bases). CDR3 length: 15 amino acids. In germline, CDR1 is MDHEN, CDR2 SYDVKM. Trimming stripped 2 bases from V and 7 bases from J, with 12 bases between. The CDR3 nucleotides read TGTGCCAGCAGTTTACCCAGGGGACACAATTCACCCCTCCACTTT. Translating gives CASSLPRGHNSPLHF. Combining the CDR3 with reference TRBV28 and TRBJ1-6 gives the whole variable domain DVKVTQSSRYLVKRTGEKVFLECVQDMDHENMFWYRQDPGLGLRLIYFSYDVKMKEKGDIPEGYSVSREKKERFSLILESASTNQTSMYLCASSLPRGHNSPLHFGNGTRLTVT.

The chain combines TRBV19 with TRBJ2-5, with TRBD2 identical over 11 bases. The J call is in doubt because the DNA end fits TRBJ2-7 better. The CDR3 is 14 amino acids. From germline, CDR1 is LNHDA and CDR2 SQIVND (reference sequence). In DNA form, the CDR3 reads TGTGCCAGTACTGGCGGGACTAGCGGCTACGAGCAGTACTTC. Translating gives CASTGGTSGYEQYF.

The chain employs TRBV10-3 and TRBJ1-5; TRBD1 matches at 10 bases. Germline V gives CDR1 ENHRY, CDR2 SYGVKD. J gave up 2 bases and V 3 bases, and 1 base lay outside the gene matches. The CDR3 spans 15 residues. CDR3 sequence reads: CAISDGTGGNQPQHF. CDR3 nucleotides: TGTGCCATCAGTGACGGGACAGGGGGCAATCAGCCCCAGCATTTT.

DNA of the CDR3: TGTGCCAGCAGACCCGGGACTAGCGGCACAGATACGCAGTATTTT. Amino acids: CASRPGTSGTDTQYF. The chain combines TRBV6-5 with TRBJ2-3, with 10 bases aligning to TRBD2. V lost 6 bases and J lost 1; bases outside the gene matches: 4. Germline lookup yields CDR1 MNHEY and CDR2 SVGAGI. This CDR3 comprises 15 residues.

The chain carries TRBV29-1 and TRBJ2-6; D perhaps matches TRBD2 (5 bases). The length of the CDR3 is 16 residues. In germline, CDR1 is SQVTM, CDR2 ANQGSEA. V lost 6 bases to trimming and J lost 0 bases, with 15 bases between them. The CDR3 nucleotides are TGCAGCGTCCGAGAGAGCGGTTCCTCTGGGGCCAACGTCCTGACTTTC. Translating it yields CSVRESGSSGANVLTF.

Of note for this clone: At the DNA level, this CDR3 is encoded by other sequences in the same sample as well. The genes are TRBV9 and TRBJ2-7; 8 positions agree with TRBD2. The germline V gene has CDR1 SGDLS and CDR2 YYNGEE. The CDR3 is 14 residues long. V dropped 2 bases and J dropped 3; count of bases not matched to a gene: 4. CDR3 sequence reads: CASSVSGTSYEQYF. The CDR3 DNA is TGTGCCAGCAGCGTCTCCGGGACTAGCTACGAGCAGTACTTC. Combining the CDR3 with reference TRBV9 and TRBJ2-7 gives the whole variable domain DSGVTQTPKHLITATGQRVTLRCSPRSGDLSVYWYQQSLDQGLQFLIQYYNGEERAKGNILERFSAQQFPDLHSELNLSSLELGDSALYFCASSVSGTSYEQYFGPGTRLTVT.

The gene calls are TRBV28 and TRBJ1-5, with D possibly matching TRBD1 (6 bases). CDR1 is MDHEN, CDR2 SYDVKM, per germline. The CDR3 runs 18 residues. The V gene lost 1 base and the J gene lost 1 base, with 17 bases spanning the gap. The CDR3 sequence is CASSLSPGVGRSNQPQHF. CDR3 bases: TGTGCCAGCAGTTTATCACCAGGGGTGGGTCGGAGCAATCAGCCCCAGCATTTT. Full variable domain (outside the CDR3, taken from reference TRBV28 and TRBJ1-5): DVKVTQSSRYLVKRTGEKVFLECVQDMDHENMFWYRQDPGLGLRLIYFSYDVKMKEKGDIPEGYSVSREKKERFSLILESASTNQTSMYLCASSLSPGVGRSNQPQHFGDGTRLSIL.

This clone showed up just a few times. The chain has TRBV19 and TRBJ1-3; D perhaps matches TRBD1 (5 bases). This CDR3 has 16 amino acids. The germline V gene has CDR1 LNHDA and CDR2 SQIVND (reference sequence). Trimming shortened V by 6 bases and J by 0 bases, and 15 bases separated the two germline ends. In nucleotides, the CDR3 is TGTGCCAGTAGGCTGGGGCAACTGTCCTCTGGAAACACCATATATTTT. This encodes CASRLGQLSSGNTIYF.

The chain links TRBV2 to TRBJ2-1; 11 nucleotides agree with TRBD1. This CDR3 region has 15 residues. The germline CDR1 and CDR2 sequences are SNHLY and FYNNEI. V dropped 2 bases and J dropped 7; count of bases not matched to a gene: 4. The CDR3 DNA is TGTGCCAGCAGTGAACCGGACAGGGGGCGGAATGAGCAGTTCTTC. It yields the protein CASSEPDRGRNEQFF. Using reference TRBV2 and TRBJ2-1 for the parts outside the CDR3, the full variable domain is EPEVTQTPSHQVTQMGQEVILRCVPISNHLYFYWYRQILGQKVEFLVSFYNNEISEKSEIFDDQFSVERPDGSNFTLKIRSTKLEDSAMYFCASSEPDRGRNEQFFGPGTRLTVL.

CDR3 bases: TGTGCCAGCAGTGAGAGTGTCCCGTCCTACGAGCAGTACTTC. Protein sequence: CASSESVPSYEQYF. The chain uses TRBV25-1 and TRBJ2-7, with D uncertain. Trimming took 3 bases from V and 1 from J, leaving 10 bases between them. This CDR3 has 14 residues. Germline-derived CDR1 and CDR2 are MGHDK and SYGVNS.

The CDR3 DNA is TGTGCCAGCAGCCGGACTAGCAATGAGCAGTTCTTC. This sequence encodes CASSRTSNEQFF. This chain uses TRBV7-9 with TRBJ2-1; TRBD2 agrees at 7 bases. This CDR3 spans 12 amino acids. The germline gives CDR1 SEHNR, CDR2 FQNEAQ (reference sequence). J gave up 6 bases and V 5 bases, and 1 base lay outside the gene matches.

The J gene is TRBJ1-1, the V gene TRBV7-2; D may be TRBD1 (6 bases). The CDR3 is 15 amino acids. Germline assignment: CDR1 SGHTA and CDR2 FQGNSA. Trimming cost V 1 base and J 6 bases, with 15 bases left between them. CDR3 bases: TGTGCCAGCAGCTTAGTAGGGGGGGTTTTCGCTGAAGCTTTCTTT. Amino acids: CASSLVGGVFAEAFF.